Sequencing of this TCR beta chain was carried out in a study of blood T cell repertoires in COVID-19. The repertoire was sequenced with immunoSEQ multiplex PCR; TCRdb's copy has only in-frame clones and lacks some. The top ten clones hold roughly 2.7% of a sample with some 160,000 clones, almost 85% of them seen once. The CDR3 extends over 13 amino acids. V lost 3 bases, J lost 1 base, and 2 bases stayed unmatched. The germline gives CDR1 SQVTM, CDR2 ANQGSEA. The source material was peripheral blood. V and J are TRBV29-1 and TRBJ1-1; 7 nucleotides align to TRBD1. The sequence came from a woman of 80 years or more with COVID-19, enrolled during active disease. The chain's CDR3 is CSVDRTGNTEAFF. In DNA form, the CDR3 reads TGCAGCGTTGATCGGACAGGGAACACTGAAGCTTTCTTT.